Sequencing of this TCR beta chain was carried out in a study of glioma-infiltrating T cells after dendritic cell vaccination. General study findings and limits: Complete blood and tumor specimen sets were limited to few patients.

Selection required adequate fresh-frozen tumor tissue plus more than two years' survival data. Blood PBMC samples: pre-vaccination, two weeks post third vaccination, and at tumor progression. Points on this clone: Its antigen is undetermined.

Data came from immunoSEQ multiplex PCR; TCRdb stores just in-frame clones and leaves some out. The sample consists of around 90,000 clones, roughly three quarters of them appearing once. The CDR3 spans 12 residues. The V end was cut by 9 bases, the J end by 1 base, with 9 bases between. Germline V gene data show CDR1 as SNHLY and CDR2 as FYNNEI. Sequenced here: blood, sampled before dendritic cell vaccination. The receptor was derived from a human donor with glioblastoma. This chain joins TRBV2 and TRBJ1-1; D gene unclear. The CDR3 reads CARAPQNTEAFF. As DNA, the CDR3 is TGTGCCAGGGCCCCCCAGAACACTGAAGCTTTCTTT.